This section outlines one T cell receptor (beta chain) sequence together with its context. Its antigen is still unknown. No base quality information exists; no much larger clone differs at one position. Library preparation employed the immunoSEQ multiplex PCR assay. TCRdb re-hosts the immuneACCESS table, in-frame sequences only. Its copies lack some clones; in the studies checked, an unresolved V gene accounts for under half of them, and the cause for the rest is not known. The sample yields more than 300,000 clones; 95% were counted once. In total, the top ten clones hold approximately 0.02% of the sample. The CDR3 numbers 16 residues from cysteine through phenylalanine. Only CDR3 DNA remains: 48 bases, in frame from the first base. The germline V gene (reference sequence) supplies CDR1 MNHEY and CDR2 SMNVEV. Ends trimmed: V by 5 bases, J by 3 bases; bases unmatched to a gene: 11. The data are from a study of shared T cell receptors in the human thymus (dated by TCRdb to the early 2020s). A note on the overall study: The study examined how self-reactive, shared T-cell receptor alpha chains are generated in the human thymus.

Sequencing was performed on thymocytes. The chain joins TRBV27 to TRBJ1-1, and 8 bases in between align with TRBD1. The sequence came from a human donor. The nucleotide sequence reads TGTGCCAGCAGTGCATTGACAGGGGTGTGGCACACTGAAGCTTTCTTT. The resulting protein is CASSALTGVWHTEAFF.